What follows are 14 T cell receptor beta chains derived from one specimen sequenced in a study of T cells in Graves' hyperthyroidism and ophthalmopathy (dated by TCRdb to the late 2010s). The library was obtained by multiplex PCR. Sequencing was carried out with an Illumina HiSeq 2000. TCR beta CDR3 regions were amplified from RNA transcripts. For the first round of RT-PCR on the TCR CDR3, the HTBI primer set was used together with the Qiagen OneStep RT-PCR kit. TCRdb cleaned the public reads at Q25 with fastp, built clones with MiXCR and kept in-frame beta chains. Each record represents a unique CDR3 protein, reported with the most common genes and DNA among its rows. The sample profile shows fewer than 750,000 distinct CDR3 sequences; roughly 15% of them were found once. The leading ten clones occupy approximately 12% of the sample. The sequencing input was blood. The receptor set was obtained from a woman aged 50 to 60 with Graves' ophthalmopathy.

The chain links TRBV12-5 to TRBJ2-5; D not certain. Germline V gene lookup returns CDR1 LGHNT and CDR2 FRNRAP. The V end was cut by 5 bases, the J end by 0 bases, with 7 bases between. CDR3 size: 13 residues. This CDR3 is CASGPRNQETQYF. Here the CDR3 DNA reads TGTGCTAGTGGTCCCCGAAACCAAGAGACCCAGTACTTC.

As for this clonotype: A much larger clone lies one base from this, so it may be a read error. The chain uses TRBV5-1 and TRBJ2-7; perhaps TRBD2 as D (6 bases). CDR1 and CDR2 from the germline V gene are SGHRS and YFSETQ. The V and J ends lost 7 bases and 0 bases respectively, with 14 bases between them. The CDR3 totals 14 residues. The CDR3 sequence: CASGWLAHSYEQYF. CDR3 sequence (DNA): TGCGCCAGCGGTTGGCTAGCGCACTCCTACGAGCAGTACTTC.

The rearrangement joins TRBV9 to TRBJ1-1; D not resolved. CDR3 size: 16 residues. Per germline, CDR1 SGDLS and CDR2 YYNGEE. Trimming took off 0 bases at V and 4 bases at J, with 16 bases between the two ends. The CDR3, as DNA: TGTGCCAGCAGCGTAGGCATTACGGGGAGTGGCACTGAAGCTTTCTTT. This gives the protein CASSVGITGSGTEAFF.

This clonotype was recorded many times. The chain combines TRBV27 with TRBJ1-2; 7 nucleotides line up with TRBD1. The germline V gene has CDR1 MNHEY and CDR2 SMNVEV (reference sequence). After removal of 5 bases from V and 5 bases from J, the junction contained 11 bases not matched to a gene. The CDR3 is made up of 15 amino acids. The CDR3 DNA is TGTGCCAGCAGTCCAGACAGGGTTCTGTTATATGGCTACACCTTC. Translating gives CASSPDRVLLYGYTF.

Ten or more counts support this clonotype. The chain is built from TRBV28 and TRBJ2-7, with D possibly called TRBD1 or TRBD2 (5 bases each). V lost 6 bases to trimming and J lost 1 base, with 16 bases between them. Germline lookup yields CDR1 MDHEN and CDR2 SYDVKM. The CDR3 sequence is 15 residues long. DNA for the CDR3: TGTGCCAGCAGCATAACCGGGACGCCGTCCTACGAGCAGTACTTC. Encoded protein: CASSITGTPSYEQYF.

This clonotype was counted ten times or more. The chain joins TRBV7-3 to TRBJ2-1; 9 bases map to TRBD1. The J segment lost 7 bases and the V segment lost 5 bases, leaving 9 bases of the junction unmatched. This CDR3 region has 15 residues. Germline-derived CDR1 and CDR2 are SGHTA and FQGTGA. This chain's CDR3 is CASSKRRDRANEQFF. The CDR3 DNA sequence: TGTGCCAGCAGCAAACGCCGGGACAGGGCTAATGAGCAGTTCTTC.

The chain couples TRBV7-9 to TRBJ2-3, with D possibly TRBD2 on 7 matching bases. The ends were cut back, 8 bases at V and 2 bases at J, with 23 bases in the middle. The CDR3 covers 17 residues. The germline gives CDR1 SEHNR, CDR2 FQNEAQ (reference sequence). The CDR3 loop reads CASGDRRGGLSTDTQYF. In DNA, the CDR3 is TGTGCCAGCGGCGACAGGAGGGGGGGACTATCCACAGATACGCAGTATTTT.

This clonotype was counted many times. The V call is TRBV5-1, the J call TRBJ2-3; 12 nucleotides match TRBD2. CDR1 is SGHRS and CDR2 is YFSETQ in the germline V gene. The CDR3 is made up of 15 amino acids. Trimming took 4 bases from V and 0 from J; bases not matched to a gene: 0. The chain's CDR3 is CASSTSGGSTDTQYF. DNA of the CDR3: TGCGCCAGCAGCACTAGCGGGGGGAGCACAGATACGCAGTATTTT. The whole variable domain, filled in from reference TRBV5-1 and TRBJ2-3, reads KAGVTQTPRYLIKTRGQQVTLSCSPISGHRSVSWYQQTPGQGLQFLFEYFSETQRNKGNFPGRFSGRQFSNSRSEMNVSTLELGDSALYLCASSTSGGSTDTQYFGPGTRLTVL.

This sequence joins TRBV12-3 or TRBV12-4 and TRBJ2-1; D is ambiguous. The V gene lost 4 bases and the J gene lost 5 bases, with 15 bases spanning the gap. The CDR3 has 15 amino acids. The CDR3, as DNA: TGTGCCAGCAGTTACACTACACATCCCAACAATGAGCAGTTCTTC. Its protein is CASSYTTHPNNEQFF.

V usage is TRBV10-3 and J usage is TRBJ2-5; no clear D. The CDR3 loop spans 15 amino acids. Germline V gene lookup returns CDR1 ENHRY and CDR2 SYGVKD. The ends were cut back, 0 bases at V and 5 bases at J, with 13 bases in the middle. This chain's CDR3 is CAISESDPTDETQYF. Here the CDR3 DNA reads TGTGCCATCAGTGAGTCTGATCCGACTGATGAGACCCAGTACTTC.

This clonotype was seen many times. This rearrangement joins TRBV20-1 to TRBJ2-7; 7 bases agree with TRBD1. The CDR3 covers 14 residues. J was trimmed by 5 bases and V by 0 bases; bases with no gene match: 7. The V gene's germline CDR1 is DFQATT and CDR2 SNEGSKA (reference sequence). CDR3 in amino acids: CSARDLGTDNEQYF. In DNA form, the CDR3 reads TGCAGTGCTAGAGATCTCGGGACAGATAACGAGCAGTACTTC.

This clonotype has only a few counts. The chain uses TRBV19 and TRBJ1-1; 7 bases match TRBD1. The CDR3 sequence is 10 residues long. Germline loops: CDR1 LNHDA, CDR2 SQIVND (reference sequence). Trimming removed 10 bases from V and 11 bases from J; junction bases left unmatched: 7. CDR3 sequence reads: CATIQGFAFF. The CDR3 DNA sequence: TGTGCCACCATACAGGGGTTCGCTTTCTTT. The full variable domain, rest sourced from reference TRBV19 and TRBJ1-1, is DGGITQSPKYLFRKEGQNVTLSCEQNLNHDAMYWYRQDPGQGLRLIYYSQIVNDFQKGDIAEGYSVSREKKESFPLTVTSAQKNPTAFYLCATIQGFAFFGQGTRLTVV.

The chain has TRBV18 and TRBJ2-1; 10 bases align to TRBD2. The junction had 10 bases not matched to a gene; V was cut back by 6 bases and J by 5 bases. The germline V gene encodes CDR1 KGHSH and CDR2 LQKENI. The CDR3 length is 16 residues. CDR3 sequence: CASSIIAGGIDNEQFF. Here the CDR3 DNA reads TGTGCCAGCTCGATTATAGCGGGAGGTATAGACAATGAGCAGTTCTTC.

This chain joins TRBV2 and TRBJ2-1; TRBD2 matches 7 bases. CDR1 is SNHLY and CDR2 is FYNNEI in the germline V gene. V was pared by 2 bases and J by 6 bases, with 10 bases of the junction left unmatched. The CDR3 contains 16 residues. DNA for the CDR3: TGTGCCAGCAGTGAAAGGTGGGGACTACTGGGCAATGAGCAGTTCTTC. Encoded protein: CASSERWGLLGNEQFF.